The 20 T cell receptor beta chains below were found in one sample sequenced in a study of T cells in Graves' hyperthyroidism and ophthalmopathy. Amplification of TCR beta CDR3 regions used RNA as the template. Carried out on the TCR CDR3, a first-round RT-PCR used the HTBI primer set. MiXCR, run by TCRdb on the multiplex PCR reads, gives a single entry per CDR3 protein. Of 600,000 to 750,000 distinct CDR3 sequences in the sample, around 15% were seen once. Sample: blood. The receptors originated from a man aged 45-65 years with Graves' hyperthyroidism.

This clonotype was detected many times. The CDR3, as DNA: TGTGCCAGCGGGAGCAGGGGGTCCTACGAGCAGTACTTC. It translates to CASGSRGSYEQYF. The rearrangement uses TRBV7-9 and TRBJ2-7; TRBD1 agrees at 7 bases. CDR1 and CDR2 (germline): SEHNR, FQNEAQ (reference sequence). This CDR3 has 13 residues. V was clipped by 8 bases and J by 1 base; unmatched bases: 5.

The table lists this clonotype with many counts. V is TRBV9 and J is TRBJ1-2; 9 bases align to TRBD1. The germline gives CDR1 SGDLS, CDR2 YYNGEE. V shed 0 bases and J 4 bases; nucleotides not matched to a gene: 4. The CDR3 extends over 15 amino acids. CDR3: CASSVEGQGSYGYTF. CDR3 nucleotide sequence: TGTGCCAGCAGCGTAGAGGGACAGGGTAGCTATGGCTACACCTTC.

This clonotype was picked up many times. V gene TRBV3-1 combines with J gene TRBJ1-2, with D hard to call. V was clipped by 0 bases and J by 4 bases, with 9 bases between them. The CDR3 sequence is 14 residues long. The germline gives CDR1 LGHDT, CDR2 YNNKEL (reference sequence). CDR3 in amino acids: CASSQDQRTYGYTF. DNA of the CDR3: TGTGCCAGCAGCCAAGATCAAAGGACCTATGGCTACACCTTC. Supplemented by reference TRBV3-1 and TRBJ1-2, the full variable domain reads DTAVSQTPKYLVTQMGNDKSIKCEQNLGHDTMYWYKQDSKKFLKIMFSYNNKELIINETVPNRFSPKSPDKAHLNLHINSLELGDSAVYFCASSQDQRTYGYTFGSGTRLTVV.

DNA of the CDR3: TGTGCCAGCAACTATTTGATGTGGCGGTCCACAGATACGCAGTATTTT. It is translated as CASNYLMWRSTDTQYF. The rearrangement uses TRBV28 and TRBJ2-3; D gene ambiguous. Trimming took 7 bases from V and 2 from J, leaving 19 bases between them. The CDR3 has 16 residues. From germline, CDR1 is MDHEN and CDR2 SYDVKM.

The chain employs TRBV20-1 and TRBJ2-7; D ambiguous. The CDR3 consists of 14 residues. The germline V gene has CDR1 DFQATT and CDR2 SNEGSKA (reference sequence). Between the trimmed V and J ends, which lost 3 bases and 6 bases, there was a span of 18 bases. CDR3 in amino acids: CSARFFPSSPEQYF. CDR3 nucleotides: TGCAGTGCTAGGTTTTTTCCTTCCTCCCCCGAGCAGTACTTC.

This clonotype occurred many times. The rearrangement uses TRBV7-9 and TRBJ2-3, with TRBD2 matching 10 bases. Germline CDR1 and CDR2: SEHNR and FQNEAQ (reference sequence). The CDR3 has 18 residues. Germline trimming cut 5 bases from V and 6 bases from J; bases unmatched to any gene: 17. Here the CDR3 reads CASSPHRLAGRQPDTQYF. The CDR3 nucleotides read TGTGCCAGCAGCCCGCACAGACTAGCGGGTAGACAACCGGATACGCAGTATTTT.

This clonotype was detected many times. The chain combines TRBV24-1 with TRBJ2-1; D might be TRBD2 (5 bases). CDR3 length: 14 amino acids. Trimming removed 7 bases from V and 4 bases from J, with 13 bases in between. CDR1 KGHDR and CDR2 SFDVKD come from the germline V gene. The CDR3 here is CATRSGGGYNEQFF. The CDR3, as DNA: TGTGCCACCAGAAGTGGAGGTGGGTACAATGAGCAGTTCTTC.

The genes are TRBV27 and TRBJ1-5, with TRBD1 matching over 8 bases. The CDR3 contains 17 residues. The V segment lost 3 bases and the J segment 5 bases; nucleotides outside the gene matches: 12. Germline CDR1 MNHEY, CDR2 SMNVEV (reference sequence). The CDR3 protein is CASSLFFSGTGDQPQHF. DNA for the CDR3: TGTGCCAGCAGTTTGTTCTTCTCCGGGACAGGTGATCAGCCCCAGCATTTT.

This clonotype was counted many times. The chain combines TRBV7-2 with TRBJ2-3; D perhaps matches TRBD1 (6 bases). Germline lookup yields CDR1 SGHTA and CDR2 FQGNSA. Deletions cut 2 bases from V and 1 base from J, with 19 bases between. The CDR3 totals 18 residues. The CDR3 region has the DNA TGTGCCAGCAGCTTATGGCAGGGGCTGGGGATGGGCACAGATACGCAGTATTTT. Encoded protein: CASSLWQGLGMGTDTQYF.

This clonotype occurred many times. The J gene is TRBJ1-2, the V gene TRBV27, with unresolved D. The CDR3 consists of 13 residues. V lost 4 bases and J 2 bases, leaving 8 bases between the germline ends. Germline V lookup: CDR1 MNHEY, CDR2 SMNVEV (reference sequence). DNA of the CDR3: TGTGCCAGCAGTTGGAGTTCGAACTATGGCTACACCTTC. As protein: CASSWSSNYGYTF.

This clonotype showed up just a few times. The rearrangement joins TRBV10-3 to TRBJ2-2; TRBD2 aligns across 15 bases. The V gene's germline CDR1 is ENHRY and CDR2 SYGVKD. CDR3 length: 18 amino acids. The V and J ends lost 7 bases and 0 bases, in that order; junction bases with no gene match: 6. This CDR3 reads CAIKSGLAGGTNTGELFF. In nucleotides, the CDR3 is TGTGCCATCAAGTCGGGACTAGCGGGAGGAACGAACACCGGGGAGCTGTTTTTT.

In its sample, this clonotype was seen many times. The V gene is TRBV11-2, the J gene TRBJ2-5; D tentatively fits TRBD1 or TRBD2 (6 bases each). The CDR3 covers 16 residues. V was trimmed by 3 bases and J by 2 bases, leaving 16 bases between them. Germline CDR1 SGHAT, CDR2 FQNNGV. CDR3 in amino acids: CASSFRGVRAQETQYF. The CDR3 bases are TGTGCCAGCAGCTTTAGGGGGGTGAGGGCACAAGAGACCCAGTACTTC.

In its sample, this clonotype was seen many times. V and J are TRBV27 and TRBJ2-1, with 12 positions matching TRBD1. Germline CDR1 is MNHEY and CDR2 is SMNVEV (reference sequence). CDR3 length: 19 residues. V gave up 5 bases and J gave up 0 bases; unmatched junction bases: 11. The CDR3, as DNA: TGTGCCAGCAGTACGGGACAGGGGGCGAGGTGGAGCTCCTACAATGAGCAGTTCTTC. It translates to CASSTGQGARWSSYNEQFF.

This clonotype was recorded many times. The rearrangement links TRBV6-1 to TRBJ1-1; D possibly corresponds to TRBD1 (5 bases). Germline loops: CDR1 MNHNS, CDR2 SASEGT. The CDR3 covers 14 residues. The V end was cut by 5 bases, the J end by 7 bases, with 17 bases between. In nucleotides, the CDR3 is TGTGCCAGCAGTTTTGCAGGGCCGCTGGTTGAAGCTTTCTTT. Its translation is CASSFAGPLVEAFF.

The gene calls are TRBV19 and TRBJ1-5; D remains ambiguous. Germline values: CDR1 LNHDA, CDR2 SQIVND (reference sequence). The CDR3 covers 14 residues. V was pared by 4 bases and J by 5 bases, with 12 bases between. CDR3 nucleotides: TGTGCCAGTAGTAGGGTGACTAGTGATCAGCCCCAGCATTTT. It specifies CASSRVTSDQPQHF.

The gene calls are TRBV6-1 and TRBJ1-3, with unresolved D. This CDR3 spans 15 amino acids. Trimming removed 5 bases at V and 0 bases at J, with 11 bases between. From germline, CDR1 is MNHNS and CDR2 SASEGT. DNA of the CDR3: TGTGCCAGCAGTCCCCCGGGGATCTCTGGAAACACCATATATTTT. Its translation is CASSPPGISGNTIYF.

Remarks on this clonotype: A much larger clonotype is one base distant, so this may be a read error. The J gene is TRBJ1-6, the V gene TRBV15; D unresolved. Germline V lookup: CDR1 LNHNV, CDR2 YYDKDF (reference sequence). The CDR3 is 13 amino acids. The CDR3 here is CVTSRAANSPLHF. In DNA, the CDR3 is TGTGTCACCAGCAGAGCCGCCAATTCACCCCTCCACTTT.

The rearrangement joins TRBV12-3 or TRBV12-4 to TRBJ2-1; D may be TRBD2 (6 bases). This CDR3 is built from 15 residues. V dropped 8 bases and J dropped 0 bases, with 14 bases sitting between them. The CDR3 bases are TGTGCCAGCCGTATAGCGGCTAGCTCCTACAATGAGCAGTTCTTC. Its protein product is CASRIAASSYNEQFF.

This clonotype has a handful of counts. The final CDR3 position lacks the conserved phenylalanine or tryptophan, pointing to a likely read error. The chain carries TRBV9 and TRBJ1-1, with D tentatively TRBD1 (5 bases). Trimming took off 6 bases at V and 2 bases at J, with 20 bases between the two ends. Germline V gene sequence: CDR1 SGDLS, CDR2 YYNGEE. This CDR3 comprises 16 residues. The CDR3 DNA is TGTGCCAGCACCCGTAGAGCCGACAGCTATAACACTGAAGCTTTCCTT. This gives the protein CASTRRADSYNTEAFL.

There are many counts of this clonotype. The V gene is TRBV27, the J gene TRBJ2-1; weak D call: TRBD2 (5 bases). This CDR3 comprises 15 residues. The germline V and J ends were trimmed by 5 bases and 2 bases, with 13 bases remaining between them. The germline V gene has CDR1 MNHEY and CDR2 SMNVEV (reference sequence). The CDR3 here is CASSPGLGAYNEQFF. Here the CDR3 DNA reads TGTGCCAGCAGTCCCGGACTGGGAGCCTACAATGAGCAGTTCTTC.